Reported below is one T cell receptor beta chain. Its specificity is unknown. CDR1 MNHEY and CDR2 SMNVEV come from the germline V gene (reference sequence). The CDR3 is made up of 16 amino acids. The germline V and J ends were trimmed by 6 bases and 0 bases, with 18 bases remaining between them. Libraries were prepared by immunoSEQ multiplex PCR; TCRdb keeps only in-frame clonotypes and omits some of them. Among around 210,000 clones listed, about 94% were seen once. The data belong to a study of T cell responses to AZD1222 COVID-19 vaccine. General study results and limits: Donors skewed white British and female; clonal diversity was possibly underestimated. No repertoire was sampled before or during the peak T cell response, only after it. Baseline seropositives among AZD1222 recipients totaled only five to seven. The breadth and depth of Spike-specific TCRs increased once two AZD1222 doses had been given.

The V call is TRBV27, the J call TRBJ2-7, with a tentative D call TRBD1 (6 bases). This specimen was peripheral blood, taken 28 days after the second dose of the MenACWY control vaccine. The receptor was isolated from an adult who received the MenACWY meningococcal vaccine as a control. The CDR3, as DNA: TGTGCCAGCAGGAGACTATGGCAGGGGAGCTCCTACGAGCAGTACTTC. Translation: CASRRLWQGSSYEQYF.